The rows below give T cell receptor beta chains drawn from one sample of a study of OX40 agonist ivuxolimab in advanced cancers. Clones were read by immunoSEQ multiplex PCR, and TCRdb kept only the in-frame ones, dropping some. The sample holds over 70,000 clones, roughly 91% seen once. The source was CD4+ or CD8+ T cells sorted from blood, collected in a trial of the OX40 agonist ivuxolimab. The receptors here all came from an adult with an advanced solid tumor such as melanoma, head and neck, liver or kidney cancer. Each CDR3 is given with its conserved first and last residue.

>TRBV11-1|TRBJ2-2
CASSLVGDTGELFF
>TRBV19|TRBJ1-5
CASTGGLNQPQHF
>TRBV10-3|TRBJ2-7
CAISAGPKIPYEQYF
>TRBV4-1|TRBJ2-1
CASSQETGAIYNEQFF
>TRBV2|TRBJ1-2
CASTTGLGYGYTF
>TRBV6-5|TRBJ2-3
CASGGLTGGTDTQYF
>TRBV5-4|TRBJ2-1
CASSMGPLGEQFF
>TRBV28|TRBJ1-1
CASSPWTGGSTEAFF
>TRBV10-2|TRBJ1-1
CASSPGTEAFF
>TRBV15|TRBJ1-5
CATSRANRADQPQHF
>TRBV13|TRBJ1-4
CASRMENEKLFF
>TRBV27|TRBJ2-5
CASSLSGGGLETQYF
>TRBV27|TRBJ1-5
CASSFLAVGQPQHF
>TRBV9|TRBJ1-4
CASSEEHATNEKLFF
>TRBV14|TRBJ2-7
CASSHRGRSYEQYF
>TRBV5-3|TRBJ2-7
CARSFHRTLCSYEQYF
>TRBV28|TRBJ2-3
CASSFPRTGGRDTQYF
>TRBV11-2|TRBJ2-7
CASSGFGDEQYF
>TRBV27|TRBJ2-3
CAIAGQGGADTQYF
>TRBV15|TRBJ2-7
CATSGARRGEQYF
>TRBV11-3|TRBJ2-7
CASSFAGRHEQYF
>TRBV19|TRBJ1-2
CASSIQGNYGYTF
>TRBV7-9|TRBJ1-4
CASSPELNEKLFF
>TRBV7-6|TRBJ1-4
CASSPQLDSFNEKLFF